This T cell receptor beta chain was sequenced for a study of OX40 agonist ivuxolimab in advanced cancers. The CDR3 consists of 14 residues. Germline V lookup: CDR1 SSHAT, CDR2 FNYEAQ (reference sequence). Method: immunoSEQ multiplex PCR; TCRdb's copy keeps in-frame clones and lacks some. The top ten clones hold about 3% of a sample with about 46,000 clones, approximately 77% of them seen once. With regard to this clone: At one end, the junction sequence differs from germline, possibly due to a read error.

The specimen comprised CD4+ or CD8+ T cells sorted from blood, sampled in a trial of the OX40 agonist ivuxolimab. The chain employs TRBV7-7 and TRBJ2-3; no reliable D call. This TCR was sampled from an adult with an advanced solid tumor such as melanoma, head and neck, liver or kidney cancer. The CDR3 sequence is CASSLDGPTDTQYF. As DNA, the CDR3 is TGTGCTAGCAGCCTGGACGGGCCCACAGATACGCAGTATTTT.